This T cell receptor beta chain is drawn from a study of identical twins. General study results and limits: Where beta out-of-frame sequences were concerned, excess twin sharing was weaker. Within cord blood, abundant beta clonotypes carried fewer insertions, but memory repertoires showed no such trend.

Each CDR3 protein is one row after TCRdb ran MiXCR on the 5' RACE reads. The sample has around 530,000 distinct CDR3 sequences, roughly 15% seen once. On this clonotype: Its antigen is unidentified.

This CDR3 has 13 amino acids. Trimming pared 0 bases from V and 5 bases from J, leaving 6 bases between. CDR1 SGHRS and CDR2 YFSETQ come from the germline V gene. A further study also used this sample, focusing on yellow fever vaccine responses in identical twins. This second study says: A vaccine T cell response that seemed partly convergent and partly personalized was reported in twins.

The specimen was CD4+ T cells sorted from blood. The V and J genes are TRBV5-1 and TRBJ2-1, with D hard to call. The sequence derives from a woman aged 18-29 years in good health. This CDR3 is CASSLDWDNEQFF. The CDR3 region has the DNA TGCGCCAGCAGCTTGGATTGGGACAATGAGCAGTTCTTC.